This T cell receptor beta chain is from a study of blood T cell repertoires in COVID-19. Study context: Acute and convalescent COVID-19 specimens originated in the United States, Italy and Spain.

CDR1 is MDHEN, CDR2 SYDVKM, per germline. Trimming left V 2 bases short and J 4 bases short, with 15 bases between. The CDR3 spans 16 residues. As originally analysed: Counts of nucleated cells, estimated from reference gene primer amplification, were obtained. Clones were read by immunoSEQ multiplex PCR, and TCRdb kept only the in-frame ones, dropping some. V and J calls and clone size are given by that table; D and trimming were obtained from the DNA. Of 70,000 to 75,000 clones listed, about 80% are singletons. The TCR comes from a man between 65 and 80 years old with acute or convalescent COVID-19. The chain combines TRBV28 with TRBJ2-1, with a tentative D call TRBD1 (6 bases). Sequenced input: peripheral blood. CDR3 nucleotides: TGTGCCAGCAGTTTAACTGGCAGGGGATTTTACAATGAGCAGTTCTTC. It yields the protein CASSLTGRGFYNEQFF.